This T cell receptor beta chain was found in a study of cytomegalovirus exposure and HLA in healthy donors. Losses at the gene ends were 4 bases for V and 2 bases for J; bases not matched to a gene: 2. This CDR3 is built from 13 residues. The germline gives CDR1 LNHDA, CDR2 SQIVND (reference sequence). 13 Jbeta primers and 60 Vbeta primers were used for the PCR. The method was immunoSEQ multiplex PCR; TCRdb's version includes in-frame clones alone and lacks a portion of them. The sample carries 120,000 or so clones, over 65% recorded once. A note on this clone: What it binds is unknown.

Study-level findings and limits: Researchers reported in a later analysis that a missense DCLRE1C variant was tied to TCR beta V- and J-gene trimming.

V usage is TRBV19 and J usage is TRBJ2-7; 7 bases agree with TRBD2. The sequence derives from a woman aged 40 to 55 in good health and CMV-seropositive. The sequencing sample was made of PBMCs. The CDR3 region has the DNA TGTGCCAGTAGTAGAAGCGGGACCTACGAGCAGTACTTC. Its translation: CASSRSGTYEQYF. The entire variable domain, with the rest obtained from reference TRBV19 and TRBJ2-7, is as follows: DGGITQSPKYLFRKEGQNVTLSCEQNLNHDAMYWYRQDPGQGLRLIYYSQIVNDFQKGDIAEGYSVSREKKESFPLTVTSAQKNPTAFYLCASSRSGTYEQYFGPGTRLTVT.